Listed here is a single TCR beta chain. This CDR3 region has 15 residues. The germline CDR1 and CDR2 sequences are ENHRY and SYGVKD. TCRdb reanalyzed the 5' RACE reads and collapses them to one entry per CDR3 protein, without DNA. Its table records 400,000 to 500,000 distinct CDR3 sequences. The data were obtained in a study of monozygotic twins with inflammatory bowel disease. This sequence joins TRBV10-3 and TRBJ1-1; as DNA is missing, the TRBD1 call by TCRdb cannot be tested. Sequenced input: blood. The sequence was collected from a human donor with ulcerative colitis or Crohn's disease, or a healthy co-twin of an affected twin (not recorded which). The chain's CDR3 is CATSPMGAVQGEAFF.